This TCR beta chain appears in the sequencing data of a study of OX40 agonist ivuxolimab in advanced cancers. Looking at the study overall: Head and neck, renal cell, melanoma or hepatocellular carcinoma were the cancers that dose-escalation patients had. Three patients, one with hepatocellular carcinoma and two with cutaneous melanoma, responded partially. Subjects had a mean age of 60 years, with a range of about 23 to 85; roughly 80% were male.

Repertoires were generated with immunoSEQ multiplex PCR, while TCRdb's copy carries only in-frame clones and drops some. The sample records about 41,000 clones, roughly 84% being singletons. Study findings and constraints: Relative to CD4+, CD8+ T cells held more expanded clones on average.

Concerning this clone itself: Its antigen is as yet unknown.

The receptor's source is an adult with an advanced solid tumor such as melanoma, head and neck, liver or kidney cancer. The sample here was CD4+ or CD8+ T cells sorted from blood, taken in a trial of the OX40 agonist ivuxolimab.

The CDR3 here is CASSEAPDSTYEQYF. CDR3 coding DNA: TGTGCCAGCAGTGAAGCGCCCGACAGCACCTACGAGCAGTACTTC. The genes are TRBV2 and TRBJ2-7, with D possibly matching TRBD1 (5 bases). Germline V gene data show CDR1 as SNHLY and CDR2 as FYNNEI. The CDR3 is 15 residues long. Trimming pared 0 bases from V and 2 bases from J, leaving 11 bases between. Using reference TRBV2 and TRBJ2-7 for the parts outside the CDR3, the full variable domain is EPEVTQTPSHQVTQMGQEVILRCVPISNHLYFYWYRQILGQKVEFLVSFYNNEISEKSEIFDDQFSVERPDGSNFTLKIRSTKLEDSAMYFCASSEAPDSTYEQYFGPGTRLTVT.